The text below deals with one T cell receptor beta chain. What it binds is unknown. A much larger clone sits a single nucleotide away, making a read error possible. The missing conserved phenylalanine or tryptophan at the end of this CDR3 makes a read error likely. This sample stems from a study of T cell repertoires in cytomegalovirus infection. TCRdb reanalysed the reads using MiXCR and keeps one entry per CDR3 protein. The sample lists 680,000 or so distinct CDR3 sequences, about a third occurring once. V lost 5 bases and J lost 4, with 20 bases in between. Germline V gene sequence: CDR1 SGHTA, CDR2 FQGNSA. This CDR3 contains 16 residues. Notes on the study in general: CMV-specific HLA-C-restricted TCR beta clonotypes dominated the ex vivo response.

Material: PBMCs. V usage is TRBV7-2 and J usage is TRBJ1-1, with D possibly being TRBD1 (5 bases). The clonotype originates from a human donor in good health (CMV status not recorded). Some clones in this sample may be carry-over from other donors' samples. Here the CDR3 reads CASSPLAGGGSTEAFI. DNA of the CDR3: TGTGCCAGCAGCCCCCTCGCGGGGGGAGGGAGCACTGAAGCTTTCATT.